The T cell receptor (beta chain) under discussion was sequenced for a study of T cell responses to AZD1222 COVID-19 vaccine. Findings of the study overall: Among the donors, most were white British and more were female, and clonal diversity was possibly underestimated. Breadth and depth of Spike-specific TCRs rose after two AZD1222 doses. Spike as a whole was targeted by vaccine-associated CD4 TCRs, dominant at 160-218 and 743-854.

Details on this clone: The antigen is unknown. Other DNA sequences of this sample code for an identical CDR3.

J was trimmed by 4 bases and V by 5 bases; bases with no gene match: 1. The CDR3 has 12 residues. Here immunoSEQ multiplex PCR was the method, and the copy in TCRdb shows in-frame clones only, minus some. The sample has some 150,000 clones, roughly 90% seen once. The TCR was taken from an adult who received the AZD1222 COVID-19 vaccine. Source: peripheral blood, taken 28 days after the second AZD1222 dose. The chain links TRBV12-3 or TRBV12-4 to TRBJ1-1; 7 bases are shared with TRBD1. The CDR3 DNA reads TGTGCCAGCAGTCCAGGGGGCACTGAAGCTTTCTTT. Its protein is CASSPGGTEAFF.